This T cell receptor (beta chain) was sequenced for a study of blood T cell repertoires in COVID-19. Background on the study: The samples span acute and convalescent COVID-19 from the United States, Italy and Spain.

Authors' methods: Amplification of reference gene primers was used by the study to estimate nucleated cell counts. The method was immunoSEQ multiplex PCR; TCRdb's version includes in-frame clones alone and lacks a portion of them. Clonal size and the V and J genes are those of that table, whereas D and trimming came from the DNA. The profile shows some 110,000 clones, around 81% of them singletons. The CDR3 covers 15 residues. V gave up 3 bases and J gave up 4 bases; unmatched junction bases: 6. Germline V gene sequence: CDR1 LNHDA, CDR2 SQIVND (reference sequence). The chain links TRBV19 to TRBJ1-5; 7 nucleotides match TRBD1. The receptor was derived from a man older than 75 with acute or convalescent COVID-19. Sequencing was done on a sample of peripheral blood. CDR3 coding DNA: TGTGCCAGTAGTATCCGGACAGGCGAGAATCAGCCCCAGCATTTT. This gives the protein CASSIRTGENQPQHF.